This is a list of T cell receptor beta chains from one sample in a study of blood T cell repertoires in COVID-19. Clones were sequenced by immunoSEQ multiplex PCR, and TCRdb holds only the in-frame ones, with some missing. The repertoire holds approximately 69,000 clones, with 88% as singletons. Sequenced material: peripheral blood. The receptors were sampled from a man between 50 and 59 years old with acute or convalescent COVID-19. The CDR3 runs from the conserved cysteine through the conserved F or W.

j_call v_call cdr3_aa
TRBJ2-1 TRBV3-1/TRBV3-2 CASSQEIRGLNEQFF
TRBJ1-2 TRBV11-2 CASSRDRLDGYTF
TRBJ2-2 TRBV5-1 CASSLDRGTTGELFF
TRBJ2-7 TRBV5-5 CASRPLASGRFRNEQYF
TRBJ2-1 TRBV18 CASSPVGEVPPLPQFF
TRBJ2-1 TRBV27 CASNPGSQYNEQFF
TRBJ1-5 TRBV19 CASSIGLSNQPQHF
TRBJ2-3 TRBV6-2/TRBV6-3 CASSWTGADTQYF
TRBJ1-6 TRBV2 CASRRTGQIGNSPLHF
TRBJ1-3 TRBV2 CASIGTGGPYSGNTIYF
TRBJ1-2 TRBV5-1 CASSLAETGDYGYTF
TRBJ2-2 TRBV7-7 CASSPRLAGVSSTGELFF
TRBJ2-3 TRBV11-3 CASSPYQGTDTQYF
TRBJ2-5 TRBV10-1 CASSVGHGETQYF
TRBJ2-2 TRBV27 CASSRTSTYPAGELFF
TRBJ2-5 TRBV5-1 CASSEGNGYQETQYF
TRBJ2-1 TRBV5-1 CASSTIDRGSEQFF
TRBJ2-5 TRBV6-1 CASSEVQGAETQYF
TRBJ2-5 TRBV5-4 CASSLAKETQYF
TRBJ1-2 TRBV3-1/TRBV3-2 CASSQSPQGADNYGYTF
TRBJ1-1 TRBV5-1 CASSQWTPNTEAFF
TRBJ1-1 TRBV5-4 CASSSTGDTEAFF
TRBJ2-1 TRBV3-1/TRBV3-2 CASSQEILAGGVSSYNEQFF
TRBJ2-2 TRBV5-1 CASSPRLAGATGELFF
TRBJ2-3 TRBV6-5 CASSYGLAGGDTQYF
TRBJ2-5 TRBV4-2 CASSLSVAGIETQYF
TRBJ2-6 TRBV19 CASSIWTGGSGANVLTF
TRBJ1-2 TRBV19 CASRDSGYTF
TRBJ2-5 TRBV5-1 CASSLTGASETQYF
TRBJ1-4 TRBV7-9 CASSLGALTNEKLFF
TRBJ2-1 TRBV9 CASSATGGASYNEQFF
TRBJ1-2 TRBV5-1 CASSLGQLANYGYTF
TRBJ2-7 TRBV7-9 CASSLAATGGTYEQYF
TRBJ1-5 TRBV2 CASSPRQSNQPQHF
TRBJ2-7 TRBV28 CASHNAQGIGYEQYF
TRBJ2-2 TRBV27 CASTLTSGGAGTGELFF
TRBJ2-5 TRBV30 CAWSVSGGAGLETQYF
TRBJ1-5 TRBV19 CASSGRGGGVSKGQPQHF
TRBJ1-2 TRBV13 CASTPPGTRSNYGYTF
TRBJ1-6 TRBV9 CASSVAGHPDSPLHF
TRBJ1-1 TRBV28 CASIPGGRGMNSAFF
TRBJ1-3 TRBV30 CAWRSQGLSGNTIYF
TRBJ1-2 TRBV6-6 CAITGANYGYTF
TRBJ1-2 TRBV6-5 CASGRDNAVYGYTF
TRBJ2-7 TRBV3-1/TRBV3-2 CASSPQGSQTYEQYF
TRBJ2-2 TRBV11-2 CASSEFEVLNTGELFF
TRBJ2-3 TRBV6-2/TRBV6-3 CASSYWRGSDTQYF
TRBJ1-5 TRBV9 CASSPGQWNQPQHF
TRBJ2-5 TRBV7-3 CASSSSGGAGTQYF
TRBJ1-2 TRBV5-1 CASSLALGGTYGYTF
TRBJ1-4 TRBV11-1 CASKKGQSNEKLFF
TRBJ2-7 TRBV27 CASSPGTGGIEQYF